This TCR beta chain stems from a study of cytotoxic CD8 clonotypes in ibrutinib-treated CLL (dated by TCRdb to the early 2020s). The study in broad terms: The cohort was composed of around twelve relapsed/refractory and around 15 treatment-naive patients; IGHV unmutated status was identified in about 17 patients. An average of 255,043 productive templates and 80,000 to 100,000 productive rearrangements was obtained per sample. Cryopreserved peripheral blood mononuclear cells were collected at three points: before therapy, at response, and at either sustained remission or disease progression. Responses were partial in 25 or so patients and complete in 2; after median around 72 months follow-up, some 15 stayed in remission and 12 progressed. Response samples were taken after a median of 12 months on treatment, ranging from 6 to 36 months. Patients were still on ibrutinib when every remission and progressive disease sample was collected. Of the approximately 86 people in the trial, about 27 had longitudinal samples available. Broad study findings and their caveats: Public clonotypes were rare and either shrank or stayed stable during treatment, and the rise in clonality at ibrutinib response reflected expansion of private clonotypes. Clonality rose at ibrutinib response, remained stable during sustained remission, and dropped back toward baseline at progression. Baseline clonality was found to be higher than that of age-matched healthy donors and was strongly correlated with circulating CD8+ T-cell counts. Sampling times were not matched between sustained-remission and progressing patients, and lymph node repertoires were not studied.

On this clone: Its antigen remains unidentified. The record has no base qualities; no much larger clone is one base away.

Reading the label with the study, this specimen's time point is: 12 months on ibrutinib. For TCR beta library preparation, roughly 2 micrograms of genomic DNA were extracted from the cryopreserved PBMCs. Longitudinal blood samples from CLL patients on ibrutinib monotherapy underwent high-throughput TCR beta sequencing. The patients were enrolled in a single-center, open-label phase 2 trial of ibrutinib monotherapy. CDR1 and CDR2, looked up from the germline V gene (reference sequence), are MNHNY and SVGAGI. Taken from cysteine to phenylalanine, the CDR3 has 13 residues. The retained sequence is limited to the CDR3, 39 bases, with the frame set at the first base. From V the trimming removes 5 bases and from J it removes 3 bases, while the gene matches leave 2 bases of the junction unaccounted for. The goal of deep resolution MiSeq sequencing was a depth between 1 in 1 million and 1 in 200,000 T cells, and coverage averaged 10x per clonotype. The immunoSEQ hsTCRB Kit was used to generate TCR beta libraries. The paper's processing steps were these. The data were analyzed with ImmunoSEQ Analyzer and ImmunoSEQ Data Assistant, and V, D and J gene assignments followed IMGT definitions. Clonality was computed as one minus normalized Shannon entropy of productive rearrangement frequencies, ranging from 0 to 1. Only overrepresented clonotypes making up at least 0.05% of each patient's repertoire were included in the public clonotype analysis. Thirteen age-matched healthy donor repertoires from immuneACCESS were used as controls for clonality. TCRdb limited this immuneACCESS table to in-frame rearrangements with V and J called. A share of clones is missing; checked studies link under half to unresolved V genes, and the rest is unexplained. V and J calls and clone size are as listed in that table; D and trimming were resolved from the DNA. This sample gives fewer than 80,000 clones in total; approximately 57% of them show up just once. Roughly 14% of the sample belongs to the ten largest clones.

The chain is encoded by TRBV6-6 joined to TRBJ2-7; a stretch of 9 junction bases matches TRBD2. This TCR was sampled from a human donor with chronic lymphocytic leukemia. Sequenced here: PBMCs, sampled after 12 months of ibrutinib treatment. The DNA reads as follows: TGTGCCAGCAGTCCGACTAGCGGCTACGAGCAGTACTTC. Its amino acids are CASSPTSGYEQYF.